This passage covers 18 T cell receptor beta chains from one sample sequenced in a study of immune characterization of retroperitoneal liposarcoma. TCRdb analysed the PCR reads with MiXCR anew, one entry per CDR3 protein. The sample contains 2,500 or so distinct CDR3 sequences, less than 50% of which appear only once. Sequencing input: tumor tissue. Receptors were obtained from a female donor with retroperitoneal liposarcoma.

The V call is TRBV7-2, the J call TRBJ2-2; maybe TRBD2 (6 bases). The CDR3 loop spans 13 amino acids. Germline CDR1 SGHTA, CDR2 FQGNSA. V shed 1 base and J shed 9 bases, with 9 bases lying between them. The CDR3 nucleotides read TGTGCCAGCAGCTTAGGGACTACCCGGGAGCTGTTTTTT. It specifies CASSLGTTRELFF.

The chain uses TRBV7-2 and TRBJ2-3; the D gene is possibly TRBD2 (5 bases). CDR3 length: 15 residues. Germline CDR1 reads SGHTA; CDR2 reads FQGNSA. V lost 2 bases to trimming and J lost 4 bases, with 13 bases between them. The CDR3 region is CASSLLASTADTQYF. The CDR3 DNA reads as TGTGCCAGCAGCTTACTAGCTTCCACCGCAGATACGCAGTATTTT.

This rearrangement joins TRBV6-1 to TRBJ1-6, with 7 positions matching TRBD1. There are 15 residues in the CDR3. CDR1 is MNHNS, CDR2 SASEGT, per germline. The V and J ends lost 8 bases and 4 bases, in that order; junction bases with no gene match: 8. The CDR3 sequence: CASLMGQSYNSPLHF. CDR3 nucleotides: TGTGCCAGCCTGATGGGACAGAGTTATAATTCACCCCTCCACTTT.

The chain carries TRBV6-1 and TRBJ2-3; 7 bases map to TRBD1. J was trimmed by 0 bases and V by 6 bases; bases with no gene match: 9. CDR3 length equals 16 residues. Germline CDR1 and CDR2: MNHNS and SASEGT. In DNA form, the CDR3 reads TGTGCCAGCAGCGCCAATCCGGGACAGAGCACAGATACGCAGTATTTT. This sequence encodes CASSANPGQSTDTQYF.

This clonotype was observed once. V gene TRBV7-3 combines with J gene TRBJ2-1; D is undetermined. The V and J ends lost 0 bases and 0 bases respectively, with 6 bases between them. CDR3 length: 15 amino acids. The germline V gene has CDR1 SGHTA and CDR2 FQGTGA. The CDR3 spells CASSLTSLSYNEQFF. CDR3 nucleotides: TGTGCCAGCAGCTTAACGTCACTCTCCTACAATGAGCAGTTCTTC.

The table lists this clonotype with a few counts. The chain links TRBV12-3 or TRBV12-4 to TRBJ2-5, with 12 bases fitting TRBD1. The J call may be mistaken, given a closer DNA end match to TRBJ2-1. The CDR3 has 14 amino acids. The CDR3 region has the DNA TGTGCCAGCAGGGGACAGGGGGCCGGGTACGAGCAGTTCTTC. It specifies CASRGQGAGYEQFF.

V is TRBV12-5 and J is TRBJ2-1; 9 nucleotides agree with TRBD1. After removal of 7 bases from V and 13 bases from J, the junction contained 17 bases not matched to a gene. The CDR3 has 15 amino acids. Germline loops: CDR1 LGHNT, CDR2 FRNRAP. The chain's CDR3 is CASVQGQGGVETQFF. In DNA, the CDR3 is TGTGCTAGTGTCCAGGGACAGGGAGGGGTAGAGACCCAGTTCTTC.

The V call is TRBV7-8, the J call TRBJ2-1; TRBD2 aligns across 10 bases. The germline V gene encodes CDR1 SGHVS and CDR2 FQNEAQ. J gave up 10 bases and V 4 bases, and 7 bases lay outside the gene matches. The CDR3 consists of 14 residues. The CDR3 sequence is CASSSGTSVYEQFF. In DNA form, the CDR3 reads TGTGCCAGCAGCTCCGGGACTAGCGTCTACGAGCAGTTCTTC.

This clonotype is categorized as large (0.1 to 1%). This chain links TRBV7-9 with TRBJ2-1; D is ambiguous. The CDR3 consists of 16 residues. Trimming pared 1 base from V and 8 bases from J, leaving 18 bases between. From germline, CDR1 is SEHNR and CDR2 FQNEAQ (reference sequence). The CDR3 region has the DNA TGTGCCAGCAGCTTAGTCCTTTCTAGGGCCAACTATGAGCAGTTCTTC. Residues: CASSLVLSRANYEQFF.

This CDR3 is CASSLDPRGGETQYF. For the CDR3, the DNA is TGTGCCAGCAGCTTAGATCCTAGGGGAGGTGAGACCCAGTACTTC. This chain joins TRBV7-2 and TRBJ2-5; a weak D match, TRBD2 (6 bases). V was trimmed by 1 base and J by 5 bases, leaving 14 bases between them. This CDR3 is built from 15 residues. Germline V gene data show CDR1 as SGHTA and CDR2 as FQGNSA.

The chain has TRBV7-2 and TRBJ2-1; 8 nucleotides match TRBD2. TRBJ2-5 matches the DNA end more closely, so the J call is doubtful. Per germline, CDR1 SGHTA and CDR2 FQGNSA. This CDR3 spans 14 amino acids. CDR3 sequence: CASSRGLGQETQYF. CDR3 nucleotides: TGTGCCAGCAGCCGGGGACTAGGTCAAGAGACCCAGTACTTC.

Only a few counts were recorded for this clonotype. The chain's CDR3 is CASTRGTAQFF. CDR3 nucleotide sequence: TGTGCCAGCACCCGCGGGACAGCTCAGTTCTTC. V gene TRBV6-1 combines with J gene TRBJ2-1, with D possibly matching TRBD1 (7 bases). The V gene lost 7 bases and the J gene lost 13 bases, with 14 bases spanning the gap. This CDR3 contains 11 residues. Germline lookup yields CDR1 MNHNS and CDR2 SASEGT.

This clonotype ranks as medium-sized. The chain carries TRBV6-1 and TRBJ2-5, with D possibly TRBD2 on 5 matching bases. CDR3 length equals 13 residues. Germline V gene sequence: CDR1 MNHNS, CDR2 SASEGT. V lost 0 bases and J lost 11, with 13 bases in between. CDR3: CASSEALAGEQYF. CDR3 sequence (DNA): TGTGCCAGCAGTGAAGCGCTAGCCGGGGAGCAGTACTTC.

This clonotype was recorded a few times. The chain employs TRBV6-6 and TRBJ2-1, with 9 bases matching TRBD2. This CDR3 region has 16 residues. V lost 0 bases and J lost 2; bases outside the gene matches: 2. The germline V gene has CDR1 MNHNY and CDR2 SVGAGI (reference sequence). This chain's CDR3 is CASSYSASGTYNEQFF. For the CDR3, the DNA is TGTGCCAGCAGTTACTCGGCTAGCGGGACCTACAATGAGCAGTTCTTC.

The chain has TRBV6-5 and TRBJ2-5; D unresolved. Germline V gene sequence: CDR1 MNHEY, CDR2 SVGAGI. V was clipped by 7 bases and J by 1 base, with 13 bases between them. The CDR3 contains 14 residues. The CDR3, as DNA: TGTGCCAGCAATAGACTGGGAATCCAAGAGACCCAGTACTTC. Its translation: CASNRLGIQETQYF.

The rearrangement uses TRBV6-8 and TRBJ1-1, with D unresolved. Between the trimmed V and J ends, which lost 2 bases and 4 bases, there was a span of 8 bases. CDR1 MNHGY and CDR2 SAAAGT come from the germline V gene. The CDR3 covers 13 residues. The CDR3 region has the DNA TGTGCCAGCAGTTACCGATGGACCACTGAAGCTTTCTTT. This encodes CASSYRWTTEAFF.

This clonotype came up a few times. V and J are TRBV6-1 and TRBJ2-5, with 11 bases fitting TRBD1. This CDR3 comprises 15 residues. Germline CDR1 MNHNS, CDR2 SASEGT. The ends lost 6 bases at V and 5 bases at J; junction bases unmatched: 8. The CDR3 DNA sequence: TGTGCCAGCAGAGAGGGACAGGGGGAGGCGGAGACCCAGTACTTC. Encoded protein: CASREGQGEAETQYF.

The rearrangement uses TRBV6-8 and TRBJ2-1; TRBD2 aligns across 9 bases. Germline-derived CDR1 and CDR2 are MNHGY and SAAAGT. J lost 6 bases, V lost 6 bases, and 9 bases had no gene match. The CDR3 sequence is 15 residues long. CDR3 bases: TGTGCCAGCAGCCGTCTAGCGGGATCGCTCAATGAGCAGTTCTTC. Amino acid sequence: CASSRLAGSLNEQFF.